This entry is about one T cell receptor (beta chain). Its antigen remains unidentified. The V end lost 5 bases, the J end lost 8 bases, and 13 bases lay between the germline ends. CDR3 length: 13 residues. Germline values: CDR1 LNHDA, CDR2 SQIVND (reference sequence). The sample is drawn from a study of a mutant IDH1 vaccine in newly diagnosed glioma. Across the study: Radiotherapy alone preceded vaccination by 4-6 weeks; alternatively, vaccination started with temozolomide cycles.

Time point in this sample: week 47, end of study. Topical imiquimod was applied with each vaccine dose, which held 300 ug of mutant IDH1 20-mer peptide. Produced via immunoSEQ multiplex PCR; TCRdb's table is partial and in-frame only. The table records over 50,000 clones, approximately 80% of them present only once. The specimen was PBMCs, collected from a glioma patient whose treatment included an IDH1 peptide vaccine. The rearrangement uses TRBV19 and TRBJ2-1; the D gene is possibly TRBD2 (5 bases). The origin of this receptor is a woman between 40 and 55 years old with glioma. Some clones in this sample may be carry-over from other donors' samples. In nucleotides, the CDR3 is TGTGCCAGTAGTGGAGGCCTAGCCCATGAGCAGTTCTTC. Its translation is CASSGGLAHEQFF.